At least ten counts were recorded for the clone carrying this T cell receptor beta chain. The CDR3 spans 15 residues. Germline V gives CDR1 MDHEN, CDR2 SYDVKM. The V gene end was trimmed by 4 bases and the J gene end by 5 bases; junction bases not matched to a gene: 7. This specimen belongs to a study of regulatory T cells in long-lasting Graves disease. As for time point: newly diagnosed GD, antithyroid drugs for less than 3 months. From PBMCs, RNA was extracted and then used to make the TCR library. Library construction for TCR beta used iRepertoire HTBI primers and Arm-PCR of CDR3 regions. From the multiplex PCR reads, TCRdb called clonotypes with MiXCR, one entry per CDR3 protein. The sample includes some 400,000 distinct CDR3 sequences, approximately 15% of them seen just once. This same sample was also part of a study on T cells in Graves' hyperthyroidism and ophthalmopathy.

The receptor comes from a woman aged 30 to 39 with Graves disease. The chain combines TRBV28 with TRBJ1-2; TRBD1 matches 10 bases. The sequencing used peripheral blood mononuclear cells (PBMCs), collected at new diagnosis, from a patient treated with antithyroid drugs. CDR3 loop: CASSSGTGVWYGYTF. CDR3 coding DNA: TGTGCCAGCAGTTCCGGGACAGGGGTTTGGTATGGCTACACCTTC.